This entry lists 11 T cell receptor beta chains sequenced from one sample in a study of CD8 T cells in Susac syndrome. Reverse transcription of about 0.5 to 1 ug RNA was carried out with random hexamers. TCRdb reprocessed the immunoSEQ multiplex PCR reads with MiXCR, giving one entry per CDR3 protein. The table records 250,000 to 300,000 distinct CDR3 sequences, around 91% of them present only once. The sequencing input was CD8+ T cells from PBMCs. Receptors were obtained from a human donor with multiple sclerosis.

The chain links TRBV12-3 or TRBV12-4 to TRBJ2-3; maybe TRBD2 (5 bases). This CDR3 is built from 16 residues. V lost 6 bases to trimming and J lost 0 bases, with 16 bases between them. The CDR3 region is CASRGGGQTSTDTQYF. The CDR3 coding sequence is TGTGCCAGCAGGGGCGGCGGGCAGACTAGCACAGATACGCAGTATTTT.

This chain connects TRBV7-6 to TRBJ2-7, with D possibly TRBD1 on 5 matching bases. Trimming removed 1 base from V and 2 bases from J, with 12 bases in between. This CDR3 is 15 amino acids long. Germline V gene lookup returns CDR1 SGHVS and CDR2 FNYEAQ. In nucleotides, the CDR3 is TGTGCCAGCAGCTTAGAGGTCAAAGGGGCCTACGAGCAGTACTTC. It encodes CASSLEVKGAYEQYF. Supplemented by reference TRBV7-6 and TRBJ2-7, the full variable domain reads GAGVSQSPRYKVTKRGQDVALRCDPISGHVSLYWYRQALGQGPEFLTYFNYEAQQDKSGLPNDRFSAERPEGSISTLTIQRTEQRDSAMYRCASSLEVKGAYEQYFGPGTRLTVT.

CDR3 in amino acids: CASSQGGYTF. The CDR3 nucleotides read TGTGCCAGCAGCCAAGGTGGCTACACCTTC. The chain is built from TRBV28 and TRBJ1-2; no clear D. The CDR3 is 10 amino acids. V shed 6 bases and J shed 7 bases, with 6 bases lying between them. Germline V gives CDR1 MDHEN, CDR2 SYDVKM.

This chain uses TRBV9 with TRBJ2-3, with D maybe TRBD2 (6 bases). With 4 bases removed from V and 3 bases from J, the gap between germline ends came to 18 bases. CDR3 length: 16 residues. In germline, CDR1 is SGDLS, CDR2 YYNGEE. CDR3 coding DNA: TGTGCCAGCAGCACCTCGAGCGGGTGGGGGACAGATACGCAGTATTTT. It codes for CASSTSSGWGTDTQYF. Filled out from reference TRBV9 and TRBJ2-3, the complete variable domain reads DSGVTQTPKHLITATGQRVTLRCSPRSGDLSVYWYQQSLDQGLQFLIQYYNGEERAKGNILERFSAQQFPDLHSELNLSSLELGDSALYFCASSTSSGWGTDTQYFGPGTRLTVL.

The CDR3 loop reads CSASGTGGNYGYTF. In DNA form, the CDR3 reads TGCAGTGCTAGCGGGACAGGGGGTAACTATGGCTACACCTTC. This chain links TRBV20-1 with TRBJ1-2; 11 bases align to TRBD1. V was pared by 3 bases and J by 1 base, with 1 base of the junction left unmatched. The CDR3 spans 14 residues. From germline, CDR1 is DFQATT and CDR2 SNEGSKA (reference sequence).

This rearrangement joins TRBV12-3 or TRBV12-4 to TRBJ2-6; perhaps TRBD1 as D (6 bases). The CDR3 consists of 13 residues. CDR3 region: CGTQGSGANVLTF. The CDR3 coding sequence is TGTGGAACCCAGGGGAGTGGGGCCAACGTCCTGACTTTC.

The V call is TRBV7-9, the J call TRBJ1-1; D unclear. This CDR3 contains 12 residues. The V and J ends lost 6 bases and 6 bases respectively, with 11 bases between them. In germline, CDR1 is SEHNR, CDR2 FQNEAQ (reference sequence). The CDR3 region is CASRGSRPEAFF. CDR3 nucleotide sequence: TGTGCCAGCAGGGGGTCTCGACCTGAAGCTTTCTTT.

V and J are TRBV4-3 and TRBJ2-3, with TRBD2 matching 13 bases. The CDR3 extends over 18 amino acids. V gave up 0 bases and J gave up 7 bases; unmatched junction bases: 10. Per the germline V gene, CDR1 is LGHNA and CDR2 is YSLEER. As DNA, the CDR3 is TGCGCCAGCAGCCAAGATCGCACTAGCGGGGGGGCCCCGAATACGCAGTATTTT. This gives the protein CASSQDRTSGGAPNTQYF.

This clonotype came up once. The chain joins TRBV30 to TRBJ2-1; D gene unclear. V dropped 2 bases and J dropped 4 bases, with 21 bases sitting between them. CDR1 is GTSNPN, CDR2 SVGIG, per germline (reference sequence). The CDR3 is made up of 17 amino acids. The CDR3 nucleotides read TGTGCCTGGAGTAATCCCCCGCCCGACACGCGTTACAATGAGCAGTTCTTC. Residues: CAWSNPPPDTRYNEQFF. The whole variable domain, remainder taken from reference TRBV30 and TRBJ2-1, is SQTIHQWPATLVQPVGSPLSLECTVEGTSNPNLYWYRQAAGRGLQLLFYSVGIGQISSEVPQNLSASRPQDRQFILSSKKLLLSDSGFYLCAWSNPPPDTRYNEQFFGPGTRLTVL.

The chain recombines TRBV25-1 with TRBJ2-5; D may correspond to TRBD1 or TRBD2 (5 bases each). Germline lookup yields CDR1 MGHDK and CDR2 SYGVNS. The CDR3 runs to 14 residues. V was cut by 3 bases and J by 2 bases, with 10 bases left in between. The DNA for the CDR3 is TGTGCCAGCAGTGATGGGGCGGGTCAAGAGACCCAGTACTTC. Its protein product is CASSDGAGQETQYF. The full variable domain, its missing parts supplied by reference TRBV25-1 and TRBJ2-5, is EADIYQTPRYLVIGTGKKITLECSQTMGHDKMYWYQQDPGMELHLIHYSYGVNSTEKGDLSSESTVSRIRTEHFPLTLESARPSHTSQYLCASSDGAGQETQYFGPGTRLLVL.

The V gene is TRBV11-3, the J gene TRBJ2-3; maybe TRBD2 (5 bases). Germline loops: CDR1 SGHNT, CDR2 YENEEA. The V gene lost 5 bases and the J gene lost 0 bases, with 18 bases spanning the gap. This CDR3 is 17 amino acids long. CDR3 residues: CASSLAPGGSSTDTQYF. The CDR3 nucleotides are TGTGCCAGCAGCCTAGCCCCCGGTGGCAGCAGCACAGATACGCAGTATTTT.